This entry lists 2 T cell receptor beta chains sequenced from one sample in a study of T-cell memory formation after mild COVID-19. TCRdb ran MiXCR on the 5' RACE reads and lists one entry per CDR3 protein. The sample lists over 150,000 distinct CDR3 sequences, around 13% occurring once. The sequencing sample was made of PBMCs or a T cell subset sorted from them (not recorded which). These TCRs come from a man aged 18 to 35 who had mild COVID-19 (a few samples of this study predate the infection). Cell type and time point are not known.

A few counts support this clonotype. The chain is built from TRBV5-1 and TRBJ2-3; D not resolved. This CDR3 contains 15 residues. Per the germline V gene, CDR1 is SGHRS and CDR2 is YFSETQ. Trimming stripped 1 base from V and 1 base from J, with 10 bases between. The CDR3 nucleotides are TGCGCCAGCAGCTTGTGGGTTCAGGGCACAGATACGCAGTATTTT. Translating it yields CASSLWVQGTDTQYF.

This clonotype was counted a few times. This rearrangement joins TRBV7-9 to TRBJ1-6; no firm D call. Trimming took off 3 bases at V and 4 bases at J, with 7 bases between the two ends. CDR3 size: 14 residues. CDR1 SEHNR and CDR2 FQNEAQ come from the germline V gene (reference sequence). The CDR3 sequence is CASSLSQYNSPLHF. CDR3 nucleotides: TGTGCCAGCAGCTTGTCACAGTATAATTCACCCCTCCACTTT. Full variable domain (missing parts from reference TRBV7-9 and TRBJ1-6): DTGVSQNPRHKITKRGQNVTFRCDPISEHNRLYWYRQTLGQGPEFLTYFQNEAQLEKSRLLSDRFSAERPKGSFSTLEIQRTEQGDSAMYLCASSLSQYNSPLHFGNGTRLTVT.